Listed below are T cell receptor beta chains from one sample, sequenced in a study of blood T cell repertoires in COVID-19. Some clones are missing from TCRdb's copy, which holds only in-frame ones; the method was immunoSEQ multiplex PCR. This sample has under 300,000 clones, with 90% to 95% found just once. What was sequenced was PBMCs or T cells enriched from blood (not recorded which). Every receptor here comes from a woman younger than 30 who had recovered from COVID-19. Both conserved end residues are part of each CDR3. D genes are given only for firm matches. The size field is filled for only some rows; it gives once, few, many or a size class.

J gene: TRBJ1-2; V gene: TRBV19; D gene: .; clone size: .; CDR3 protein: CASSTGVGVNYGYTF; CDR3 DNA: TGTGCCAGTAGTACGGGGGTAGGGGTTAACTATGGCTACACCTTC
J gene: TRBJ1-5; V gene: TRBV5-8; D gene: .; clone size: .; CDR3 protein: CASSVGHLSNQPQHF; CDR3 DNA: TGTGCCAGCAGCGTTGGACACCTTAGCAATCAGCCCCAGCATTTT
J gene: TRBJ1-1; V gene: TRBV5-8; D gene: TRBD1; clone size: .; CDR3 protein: CASSTGQTFTEAFF; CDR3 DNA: TGTGCCAGCAGCACGGGACAGACCTTCACTGAAGCTTTCTTT
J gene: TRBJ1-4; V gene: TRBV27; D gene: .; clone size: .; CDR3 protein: CASSSRGGEKLFF; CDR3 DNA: TGTGCCAGCAGTTCCAGAGGGGGTGAAAAACTGTTTTTT
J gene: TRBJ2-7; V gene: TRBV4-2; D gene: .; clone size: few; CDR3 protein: CASSQDLGGSYEQYF; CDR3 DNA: TGTGCCAGCAGCCAAGATCTTGGAGGCTCCTACGAGCAGTACTTC
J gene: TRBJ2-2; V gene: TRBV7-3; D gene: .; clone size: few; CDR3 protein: CASSFVPGELFF; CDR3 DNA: TGTGCCAGCAGCTTCGTCCCCGGGGAGCTGTTTTTT
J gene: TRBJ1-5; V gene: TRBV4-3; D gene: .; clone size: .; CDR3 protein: CASSQDHSGDRNQPQHF; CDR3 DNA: TGCGCCAGCAGCCAAGATCATTCCGGGGATCGCAATCAGCCCCAGCATTTT
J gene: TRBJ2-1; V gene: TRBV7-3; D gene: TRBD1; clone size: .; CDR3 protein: CASSEDRDSYNEQFF; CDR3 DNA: TGTGCCAGCAGCGAGGACAGGGATTCCTACAATGAGCAGTTCTTC
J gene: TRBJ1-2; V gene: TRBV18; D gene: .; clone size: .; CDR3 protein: CASSPLGRQAFF; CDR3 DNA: TGTGCCAGCTCCCCCCTAGGGCGACAGGCCTTCTTC
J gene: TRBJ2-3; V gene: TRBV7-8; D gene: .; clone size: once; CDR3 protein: CASSLMVASTDTQYF; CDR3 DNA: TGTGCCAGCAGCCTCATGGTAGCTAGCACAGATACGCAGTATTTT
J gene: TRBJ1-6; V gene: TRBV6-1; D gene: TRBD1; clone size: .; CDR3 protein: CASSGQNYRGGNSPLHF; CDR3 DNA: TGTGCCAGCAGTGGGCAAAATTACAGGGGTGGTAATTCACCCCTCCACTTT
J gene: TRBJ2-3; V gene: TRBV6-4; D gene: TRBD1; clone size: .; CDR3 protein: CASSVGQGTDTQYF; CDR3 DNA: TGTGCCAGCAGTGTCGGACAGGGAACCGATACGCAGTATTTT
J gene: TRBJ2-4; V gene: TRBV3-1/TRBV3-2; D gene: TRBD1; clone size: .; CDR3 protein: CASRGQGSTIVAKNIQYF; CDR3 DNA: TGTGCCAGCAGAGGACAGGGTTCTACTATTGTGGCCAAAAACATTCAGTACTTC
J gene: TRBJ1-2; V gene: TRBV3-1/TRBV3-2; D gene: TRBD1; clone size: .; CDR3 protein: CASSEWTGGDYGYTF; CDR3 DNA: TGTGCCAGCAGCGAATGGACAGGGGGCGACTATGGCTACACCTTC
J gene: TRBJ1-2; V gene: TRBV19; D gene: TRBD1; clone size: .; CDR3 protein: CASSKTGAYGYTF; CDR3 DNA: TGTGCCAGTAGTAAAACAGGGGCCTATGGCTACACCTTC
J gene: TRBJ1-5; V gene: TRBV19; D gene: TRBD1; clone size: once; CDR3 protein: CASSRRGASVNQPQHF; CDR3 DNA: TGTGCCAGTAGTCGCAGGGGGGCGTCAGTCAATCAGCCCCAGCATTTT
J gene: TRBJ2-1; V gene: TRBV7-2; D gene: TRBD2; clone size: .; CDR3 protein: CASSLAGTSYNEQFF; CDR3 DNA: TGTGCCAGCAGCTTAGCCGGGACTAGCTACAATGAGCAGTTCTTC
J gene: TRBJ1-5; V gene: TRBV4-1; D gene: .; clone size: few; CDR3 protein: CASSEGLRSLQHF; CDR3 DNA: TGCGCCAGCAGCGAAGGGTTACGGTCGCTCCAGCATTTT
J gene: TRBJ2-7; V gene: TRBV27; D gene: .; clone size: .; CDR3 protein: CASSFSRPGRGRRNEQYF; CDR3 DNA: TGTGCCAGCAGTTTCTCACGACCTGGCAGGGGGAGGAGAAACGAGCAGTACTTC
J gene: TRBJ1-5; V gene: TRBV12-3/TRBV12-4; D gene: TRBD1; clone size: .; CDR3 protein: CASSRQGNQPQHF; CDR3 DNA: TGTGCCAGCAGCCGACAGGGAAATCAGCCCCAGCATTTT
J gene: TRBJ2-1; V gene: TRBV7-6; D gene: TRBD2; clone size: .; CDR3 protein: CASSLASSGGVDEQFF; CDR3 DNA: TGTGCCAGCAGCTTAGCTTCTAGCGGGGGGGTGGATGAGCAGTTCTTC
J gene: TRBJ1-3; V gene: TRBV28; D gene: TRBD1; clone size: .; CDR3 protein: CASTSGTGAGNTIYF; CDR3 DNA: TGTGCCAGCACTTCCGGGACAGGGGCAGGAAACACCATATATTTT
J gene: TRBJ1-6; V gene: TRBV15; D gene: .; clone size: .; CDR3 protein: CATSEQVGSYNSPLHF; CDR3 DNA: TGTGCCACCAGCGAACAGGTGGGGTCCTATAATTCACCCCTCCACTTT
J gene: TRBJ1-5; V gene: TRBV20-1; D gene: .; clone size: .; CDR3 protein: CSASFGEGNQPQHF; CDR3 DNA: TGCAGTGCTAGTTTCGGGGAGGGCAATCAGCCCCAGCATTTT
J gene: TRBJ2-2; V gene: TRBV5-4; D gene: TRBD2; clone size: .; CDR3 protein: CASSPTSGGPNTGELFF; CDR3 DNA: TGTGCCAGCAGCCCTACTAGCGGGGGTCCGAACACCGGGGAGCTGTTTTTT
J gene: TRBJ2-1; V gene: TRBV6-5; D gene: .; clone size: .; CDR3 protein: CASSRTANNEQFF; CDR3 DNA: TGTGCCAGCAGTCGGACAGCCAACAATGAGCAGTTCTTC
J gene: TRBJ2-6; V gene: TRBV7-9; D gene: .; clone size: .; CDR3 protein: CASSLVSGANVLTF; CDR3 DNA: TGTGCCAGCAGCTTAGTCTCCGGGGCCAACGTCCTGACTTTC
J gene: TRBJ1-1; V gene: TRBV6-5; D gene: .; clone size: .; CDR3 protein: CASSYSVRGTEAFF; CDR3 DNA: TGTGCCAGCAGTTATAGTGTACGGGGCACTGAAGCTTTCTTT